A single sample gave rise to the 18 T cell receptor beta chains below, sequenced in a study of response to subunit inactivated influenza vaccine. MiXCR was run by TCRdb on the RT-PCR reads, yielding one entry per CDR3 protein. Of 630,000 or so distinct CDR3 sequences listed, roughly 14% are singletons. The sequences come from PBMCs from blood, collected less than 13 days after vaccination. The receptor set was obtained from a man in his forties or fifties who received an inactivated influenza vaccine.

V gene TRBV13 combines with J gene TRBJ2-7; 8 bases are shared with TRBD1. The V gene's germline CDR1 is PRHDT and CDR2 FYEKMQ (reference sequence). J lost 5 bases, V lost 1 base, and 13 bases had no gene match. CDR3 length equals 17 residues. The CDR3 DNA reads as TGTGCCAGCAGCTTAGTAGAGGGCTCAGGGGGCCCCAACGAGCAGTACTTC. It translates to CASSLVEGSGGPNEQYF.

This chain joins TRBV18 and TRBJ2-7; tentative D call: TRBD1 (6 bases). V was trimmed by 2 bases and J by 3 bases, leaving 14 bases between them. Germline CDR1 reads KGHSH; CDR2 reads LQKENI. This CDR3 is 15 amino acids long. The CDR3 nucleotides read TGTGCCAGCTCACCAACAGGGCGAGGGGTCTACGAGCAGTACTTC. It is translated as CASSPTGRGVYEQYF.

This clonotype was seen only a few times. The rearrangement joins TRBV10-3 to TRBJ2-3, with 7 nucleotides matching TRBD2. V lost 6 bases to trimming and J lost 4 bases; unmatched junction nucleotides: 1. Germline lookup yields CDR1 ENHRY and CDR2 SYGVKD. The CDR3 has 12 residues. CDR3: CAIRTSADTQYF. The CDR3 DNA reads TGTGCCATCAGAACTAGCGCAGATACGCAGTATTTT.

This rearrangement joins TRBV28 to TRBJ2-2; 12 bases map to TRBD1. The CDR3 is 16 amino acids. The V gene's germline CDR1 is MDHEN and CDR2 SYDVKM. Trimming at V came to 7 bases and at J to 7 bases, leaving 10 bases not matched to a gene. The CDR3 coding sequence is TGTGCCAGCACCCAACCCGGGACAGGGGGCCTCGGGGAGCTGTTTTTT. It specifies CASTQPGTGGLGELFF.

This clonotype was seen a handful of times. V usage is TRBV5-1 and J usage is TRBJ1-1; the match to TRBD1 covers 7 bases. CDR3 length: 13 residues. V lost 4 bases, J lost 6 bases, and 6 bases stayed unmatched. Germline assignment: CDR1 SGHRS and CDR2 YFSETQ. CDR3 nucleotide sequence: TGCGCCAGCAGCATGAAACAGGGGTCTGAAGCTTTCTTT. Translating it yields CASSMKQGSEAFF. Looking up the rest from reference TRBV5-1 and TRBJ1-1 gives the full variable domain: KAGVTQTPRYLIKTRGQQVTLSCSPISGHRSVSWYQQTPGQGLQFLFEYFSETQRNKGNFPGRFSGRQFSNSRSEMNVSTLELGDSALYLCASSMKQGSEAFFGQGTRLTVV.

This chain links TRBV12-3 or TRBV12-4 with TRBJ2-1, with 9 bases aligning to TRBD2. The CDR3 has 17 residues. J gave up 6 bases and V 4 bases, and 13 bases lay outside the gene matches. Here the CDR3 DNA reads TGTGCCAGCAGTTCCAAAGCGGGCGGGAGGGCCGTCAATGAGCAGTTCTTC. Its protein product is CASSSKAGGRAVNEQFF.

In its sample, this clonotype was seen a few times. CDR3 nucleotide sequence: TGCGCCAGCAGCAGTGGGCAGGGAGGCAATCAGCCCCAGCATTTT. Encoded protein: CASSSGQGGNQPQHF. The V and J genes are TRBV4-1 and TRBJ1-5, with D perhaps matching TRBD1 (5 bases). Germline V lookup: CDR1 MGHRA, CDR2 YSYEKL. The CDR3 runs 15 residues. The V end lost 5 bases, the J end lost 2 bases, and 13 bases lay between the germline ends.

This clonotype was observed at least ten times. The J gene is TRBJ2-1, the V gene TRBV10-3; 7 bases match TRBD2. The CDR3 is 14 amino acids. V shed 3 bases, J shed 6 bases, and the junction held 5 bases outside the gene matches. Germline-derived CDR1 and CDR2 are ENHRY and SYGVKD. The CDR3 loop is CAISEDGLGNEQFF. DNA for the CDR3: TGTGCCATCAGTGAAGATGGACTAGGCAATGAGCAGTTCTTC.

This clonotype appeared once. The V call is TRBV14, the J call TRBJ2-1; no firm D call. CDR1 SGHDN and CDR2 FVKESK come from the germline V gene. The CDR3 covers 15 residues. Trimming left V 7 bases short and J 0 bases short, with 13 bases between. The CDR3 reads CASNQMGNSYNEQFF. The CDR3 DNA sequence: TGTGCCAGCAACCAGATGGGGAACTCCTACAATGAGCAGTTCTTC. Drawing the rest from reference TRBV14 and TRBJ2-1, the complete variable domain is EAGVTQFPSHSVIEKGQTVTLRCDPISGHDNLYWYRRVMGKEIKFLLHFVKESKQDESGMPNNRFLAERTGGTYSTLKVQPAELEDSGVYFCASNQMGNSYNEQFFGPGTRLTVL.

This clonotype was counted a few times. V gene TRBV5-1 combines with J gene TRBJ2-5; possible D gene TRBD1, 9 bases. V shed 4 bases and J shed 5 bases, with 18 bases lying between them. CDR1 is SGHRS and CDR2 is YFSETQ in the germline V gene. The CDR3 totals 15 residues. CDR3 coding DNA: TGCGCCAGCAGCCCGGGACAGGGCGGGGGGGAGACCCAGTACTTC. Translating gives CASSPGQGGGETQYF.

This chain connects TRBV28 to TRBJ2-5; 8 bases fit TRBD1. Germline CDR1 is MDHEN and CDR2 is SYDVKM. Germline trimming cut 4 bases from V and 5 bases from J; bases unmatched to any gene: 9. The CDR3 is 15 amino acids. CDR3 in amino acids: CASSSLTGVGETQYF. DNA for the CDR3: TGTGCCAGCAGTTCGCTGACAGGGGTGGGGGAGACCCAGTACTTC.

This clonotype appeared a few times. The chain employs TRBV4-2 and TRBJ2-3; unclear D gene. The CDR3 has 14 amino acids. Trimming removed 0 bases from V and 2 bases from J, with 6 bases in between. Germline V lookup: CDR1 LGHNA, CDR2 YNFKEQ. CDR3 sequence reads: CASSQETATDTQYF. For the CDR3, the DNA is TGTGCCAGCAGCCAAGAGACTGCCACAGATACGCAGTATTTT.

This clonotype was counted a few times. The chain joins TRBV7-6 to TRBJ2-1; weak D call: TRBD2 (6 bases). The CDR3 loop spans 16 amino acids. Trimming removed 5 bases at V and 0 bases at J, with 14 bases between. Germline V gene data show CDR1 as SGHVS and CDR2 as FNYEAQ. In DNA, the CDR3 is TGTGCCAGCAGCGTCACAGCGGGCGACTCCTACAATGAGCAGTTCTTC. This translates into CASSVTAGDSYNEQFF.

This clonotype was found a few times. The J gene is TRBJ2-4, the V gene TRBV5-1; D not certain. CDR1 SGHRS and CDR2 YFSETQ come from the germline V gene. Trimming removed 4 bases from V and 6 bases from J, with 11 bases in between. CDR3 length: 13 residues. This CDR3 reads CASSQAGINIQYF. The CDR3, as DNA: TGCGCCAGCAGCCAAGCCGGAATAAACATTCAGTACTTC.

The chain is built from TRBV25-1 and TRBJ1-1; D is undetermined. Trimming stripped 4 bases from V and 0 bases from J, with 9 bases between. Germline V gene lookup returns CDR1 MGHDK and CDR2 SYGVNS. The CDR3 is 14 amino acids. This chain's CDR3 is CASSAAGMNTEAFF. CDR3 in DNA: TGTGCCAGCAGTGCGGCAGGCATGAACACTGAAGCTTTCTTT.

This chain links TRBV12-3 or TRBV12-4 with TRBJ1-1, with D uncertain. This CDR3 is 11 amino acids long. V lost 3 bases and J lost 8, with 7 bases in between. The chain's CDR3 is CASSFSGEAFF. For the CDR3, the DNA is TGTGCCAGCAGTTTTTCCGGAGAAGCTTTCTTT.

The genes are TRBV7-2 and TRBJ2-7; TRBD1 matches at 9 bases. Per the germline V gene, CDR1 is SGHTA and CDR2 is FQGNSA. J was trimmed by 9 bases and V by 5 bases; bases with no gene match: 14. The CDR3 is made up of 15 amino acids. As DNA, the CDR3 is TGTGCCAGCAGCCTACAAGAGGGACAGGGAAGTCGGCAGTACTTC. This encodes CASSLQEGQGSRQYF.

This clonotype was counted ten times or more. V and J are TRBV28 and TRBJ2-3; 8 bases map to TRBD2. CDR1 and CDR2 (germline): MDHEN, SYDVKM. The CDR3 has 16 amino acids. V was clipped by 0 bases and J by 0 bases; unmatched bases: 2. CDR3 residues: CASSLWASGSTDTQYF. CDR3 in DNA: TGTGCCAGCAGTTTATGGGCTAGCGGGAGCACAGATACGCAGTATTTT.